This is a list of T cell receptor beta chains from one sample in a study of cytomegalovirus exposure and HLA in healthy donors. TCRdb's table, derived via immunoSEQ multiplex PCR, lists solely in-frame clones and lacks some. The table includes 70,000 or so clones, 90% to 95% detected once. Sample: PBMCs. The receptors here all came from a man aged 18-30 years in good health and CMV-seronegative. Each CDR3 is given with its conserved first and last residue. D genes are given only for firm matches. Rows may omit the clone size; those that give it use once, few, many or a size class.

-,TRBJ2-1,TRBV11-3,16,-,CASSLLSGLDYNEQFF
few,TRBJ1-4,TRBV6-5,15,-,CASERRGTDNEKLFF
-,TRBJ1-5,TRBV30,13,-,CAWSLRGDQPQHF
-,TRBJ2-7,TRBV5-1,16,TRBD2,CASSLGLAGGTYEQYF
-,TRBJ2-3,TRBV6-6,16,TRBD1,CASSYGGTGGTDTQYF
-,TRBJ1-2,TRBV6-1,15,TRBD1,CASSEAPTGYFGYTF
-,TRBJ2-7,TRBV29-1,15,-,CSVEPSDSVSYEQYF
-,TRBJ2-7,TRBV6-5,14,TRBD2,CASRVGLAGGGQYF
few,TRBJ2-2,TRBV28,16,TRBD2,CASSLMSSGSTGELFF
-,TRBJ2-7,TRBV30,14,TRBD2,CAWTISGSSYEQYF